This T cell receptor beta chain was sequenced in a study of cytomegalovirus exposure and HLA in healthy donors. Across the whole study: Previous work identified around 120 million unique TCR beta sequences from 150 million to 200 million T cells.

At the time of sampling, donors were nominally healthy, though unrecorded immune exposures were likely. PCR employed 60 Vbeta and 13 Jbeta primers. Using immunoSEQ multiplex PCR, the repertoire was profiled, and TCRdb retains in-frame clones only, with some absent. The sample shows about 150,000 clones, roughly 80% of them seen only once. V gave up 3 bases and J gave up 0 bases, with 8 bases separating them. Germline lookup yields CDR1 MDHEN and CDR2 SYDVKM. The CDR3 length is 14 residues. The material sequenced was PBMCs. V usage is TRBV28 and J usage is TRBJ1-2; D not resolved. The TCR comes from a man between 18 and 35 years old in good health and CMV-seropositive. DNA for the CDR3: TGTGCCAGCAGTTTCGTGGTAGCTAACTATGGCTACACCTTC. Its translation: CASSFVVANYGYTF.